The clone carrying this T cell receptor (beta chain) was seen a handful of times. Template material for amplifying TCR beta CDR3 regions consisted of RNA transcripts. A set of HTBI primers served as the primers for a first-round RT-PCR of the TCR CDR3. Each CDR3 protein is one row after TCRdb ran MiXCR on the multiplex PCR reads. The sample consists of 410,000 or so distinct CDR3 sequences, roughly 15% of them appearing once. This sample is drawn from a study of T cells in Graves' hyperthyroidism and ophthalmopathy. Germline loops: CDR1 MGHDK, CDR2 SYGVNS. V was shortened by 6 bases and J by 0 bases, with 9 bases between the two germline ends. The CDR3 spans 14 residues.

Sequenced: blood. The rearrangement joins TRBV25-1 to TRBJ1-5; possibly TRBD1 for D (6 bases). The TCR was taken from a man aged 18 to 29 with Graves' ophthalmopathy. CDR3 sequence (DNA): TGTGCCAGCAGCAGGGGCTATAGCAATCAGCCCCAGCATTTT. Protein product: CASSRGYSNQPQHF.